This T cell receptor (beta chain) is drawn from a study of monozygotic twins with inflammatory bowel disease. TCRdb re-called the 5' RACE reads; one entry per CDR3 protein, DNA not given. This sample's table reports over 200,000 distinct CDR3 sequences. CDR1 and CDR2 from the germline V gene are MDHEN and SYDVKM. This CDR3 comprises 14 residues. On this clonotype itself: Its antigen is still unknown.

Overall study findings and caveats: With inverse Simpson as the measure, TCRbeta diversity was lower in IBD patients than in healthy co-twins.

The chain employs TRBV28 and TRBJ2-7; TCRdb designates TRBD1, a call that cannot be tested without DNA. This sequence was found in a human donor with ulcerative colitis or Crohn's disease, or a healthy co-twin of an affected twin (not recorded which). Sequenced sample: blood. CDR3 protein: CASSDGKRENEQYF.